Listed below are T cell receptor beta chains from one sample, sequenced in a study of blood T cell repertoires in COVID-19. Profiled with immunoSEQ multiplex PCR; TCRdb holds only in-frame clones, not every one. The profile shows tens of thousands of clones, about nine tenths of them singletons. Sequences were obtained from peripheral blood. These receptors came from a human donor in a cohort sampled during active COVID-19. Each CDR3 is given with its conserved first and last residue. Each record gives: D gene, V gene, J gene, clone size, CDR3 DNA, CDR3 protein. A D gene is named only where the DNA matches it firmly. Clone size, where shown, is once, few, many, or a class for clones that have expanded.

>TRBD2|TRBV7-2|TRBJ2-2|.
TGTGCCAGCAGCCCCGGACTAGCGGGGGCCTGGACCGGGGAGCTGTTTTTT
CASSPGLAGAWTGELFF
>TRBD2|TRBV29-1|TRBJ2-5|.
TGCAGCGTTGGTTGGCGGGGGAGATCCCAAGAGACCCAGTACTTC
CSVGWRGRSQETQYF
>.|TRBV4-2|TRBJ2-1|once
TGTGCCAGCAGCCCATTCTCGATCGAGGATGGGCAGTTCTTC
CASSPFSIEDGQFF
>TRBD1|TRBV7-3|TRBJ2-3|.
TGTGCCAGCAGCTTAAACGGACAGGTCTCCGCGCAGTATTTT
CASSLNGQVSAQYF
>.|TRBV7-2|TRBJ1-6|.
TGTGCCAGCAGCCCAGGAGGACCCACCGGGAGTTCACCCCTCCACTTT
CASSPGGPTGSSPLHF
>.|TRBV28|TRBJ1-3|.
TGTGCCAGCAGCCCCGGGACTCCTGGAAACACCATATATTTT
CASSPGTPGNTIYF
>TRBD2|TRBV7-9|TRBJ2-1|.
TGTGCCAGCAGTGCCGGGCTAGCGGGCACGATCTACAATGAGCAGTTCTTC
CASSAGLAGTIYNEQFF
>TRBD1|TRBV19|TRBJ2-7|.
TGTGCCAGTAGGGAGACAGGGTTCCACGAGCAGTACTTC
CASRETGFHEQYF
>.|TRBV9|TRBJ2-5|.
TGTGCCAGCAGCGGCCGGCTGTGGGGGGGCCTCGAGACCCAGTACTTC
CASSGRLWGGLETQYF
>TRBD1|TRBV7-9|TRBJ1-4|.
TGTGCCAGCAGCTTACTTCCGGGACAGGGAAGGATAAATGAAAAACTGTTTTTT
CASSLLPGQGRINEKLFF
>.|TRBV19|TRBJ1-5|.
TGTGCCACCTCACTAGGGACATTTGCCCGAACTTTCAATCAGCCCCAGCATTTT
CATSLGTFARTFNQPQHF
>TRBD2|TRBV9|TRBJ2-7|.
TGTGCCAGCAGCGTGGGACTACGCGGAAACGAGCAGTACTTC
CASSVGLRGNEQYF
>.|TRBV29-1|TRBJ2-4|.
TGCAGCGTTGTTATAGCCAAAAACATTCAGTACTTC
CSVVIAKNIQYF
>.|TRBV4-2|TRBJ2-7|.
TGTGCCAGCAGCCAAGAGGTGAGCACGAGCTCCTACGAGCAGTACTTC
CASSQEVSTSSYEQYF
>.|TRBV7-2|TRBJ1-5|.
TGTGCCAGCAGCTCTGGGCGGAGGGATGGCAATCAGCCCCAGCATTTT
CASSSGRRDGNQPQHF
>.|TRBV6-1|TRBJ1-1|.
TGTGCCAGCAGTGAAGTTTGGGGAGGACGTGGAGGCACTGAAGCTTTCTTT
CASSEVWGGRGGTEAFF
>.|TRBV6-6|TRBJ2-3|.
TGTGCCAGCAGACCAGGGGCAGATACGCAGTATTTT
CASRPGADTQYF
>TRBD2|TRBV7-9|TRBJ2-1|.
TGTGCCAGCAGCTCCCCGTCGGGACTAGCAAATGAGCAGTTCTTC
CASSSPSGLANEQFF
>.|TRBV7-9|TRBJ1-2|.
TGTGCCAGCAGCCCTACCCAGGAGGGGTATGGCTACACCTTC
CASSPTQEGYGYTF
>TRBD2|TRBV9|TRBJ2-3|.
TGTGCCAGCAGCGTAGCCCTCACTAGCGGGAGAAGCACAGATACGCAGTATTTT
CASSVALTSGRSTDTQYF
>TRBD1|TRBV28|TRBJ2-3|few
TGTGCCAGCAGTCGGGACAGCCGTTCGACAGATACGCAGTATTTT
CASSRDSRSTDTQYF
>.|TRBV5-5|TRBJ1-1|few
TGTGCCAGCAGCTCTTACCTGGCCACTGAAGCTTTCTTT
CASSSYLATEAFF
>.|TRBV24-1|TRBJ1-4|.
TGTGCCACCAGTTCCCGGGACACTGAAAAACTGTTTTTT
CATSSRDTEKLFF
>TRBD1|TRBV10-3|TRBJ2-7|.
TGTGCCATCAGTGAGCAGGCAGGGGGCTCCTACGAGCAGTACTTC
CAISEQAGGSYEQYF
>.|TRBV7-8|TRBJ1-1|.
TGTGCCAGCAGCTTAGGGGGCAACGCTGAAGCTTTCTTT
CASSLGGNAEAFF
>TRBD2|TRBV4-3|TRBJ2-1|.
TGCGCCAGCAGCCAAGTGCTAGCGGGAGAGGAGAATGAGCAGTTCTTC
CASSQVLAGEENEQFF
>.|TRBV24-1|TRBJ1-4|.
TGTGCCACCAGTGATTCACAGGGAACTAATGAAAAACTGTTTTTT
CATSDSQGTNEKLFF
>.|TRBV6-6|TRBJ2-3|.
TGTGCCAGTAGCGGACCCACAGATACGCAGTATTTT
CASSGPTDTQYF
>TRBD1|TRBV19|TRBJ1-3|.
TGTGCCAGTAGCCGGGACAGGTTATACTCTGGAAACACCATATATTTT
CASSRDRLYSGNTIYF
>.|TRBV6-6|TRBJ2-7|.
TGTGCCAGCGTCTACTCCGGAGATCCGAACTACGAGCAGTACTTC
CASVYSGDPNYEQYF
>TRBD1|TRBV2|TRBJ2-4|.
TGTGCCAGCAGTGAAGCGTCAGGGGGCATTCAGTACTTC
CASSEASGGIQYF
>TRBD2|TRBV4-2|TRBJ2-1|.
TGTGCCAGCAGCCTCCAACTAGCGGGGGGAACCTACAATGAGCAGTTCTTC
CASSLQLAGGTYNEQFF
>.|TRBV7-2|TRBJ2-3|.
TGTGCCAGCAGCTTTTCGGAGGATACGCAGTATTTT
CASSFSEDTQYF
>TRBD2|TRBV7-3|TRBJ2-2|.
TGTGCCAGCAGCTTAACTTTAGTCGCGGGACTAAACACCGGGGAGCTGTTTTTT
CASSLTLVAGLNTGELFF
>.|TRBV7-8|TRBJ2-7|.
TGTGCCAGCAGCTTAGCGCGGTGGGAGTCCCGCGAGCAGTACTTC
CASSLARWESREQYF
>TRBD2|TRBV5-4|TRBJ2-7|.
TGTGCCAGCAGCCCCGGGACTAGCGGGAGGTCCTACGAGCAGTACTTC
CASSPGTSGRSYEQYF
>.|TRBV28|TRBJ1-3|.
TGTGCCAGCACCACCCGGAGGGTTGTTGGAAACACCATATATTTT
CASTTRRVVGNTIYF
>.|TRBV30|TRBJ1-1|.
TGTGCCTGGAGCAAAGGGGTGGGTCGCAACACTGAAGCTTTCTTT
CAWSKGVGRNTEAFF
>TRBD1|TRBV29-1|TRBJ1-1|.
TGCAGCGTACACAGGGGGCGGGGGAACACTGAAGCTTTCTTT
CSVHRGRGNTEAFF
>TRBD2|TRBV6-2/TRBV6-3|TRBJ2-1|.
TGTGCCAGCAGTTATCTAGCGGGAGAGGATGAGCAGTTCTTC
CASSYLAGEDEQFF
>.|TRBV5-4|TRBJ2-7|.
TGTGCCAGCAGCTTCCGGGGCGGGATATACGAGCAGTACTTC
CASSFRGGIYEQYF
>TRBD1|TRBV7-9|TRBJ2-1|.
TGTGCCAGCAGAAGGACAGGGCGGAGTGCATTGAACAATGAGCAGTTCTTC
CASRRTGRSALNNEQFF
>.|TRBV6-1|TRBJ2-1|.
TGTGCCAGCAGTGAAACCCCCCGAACAGGGCCCTACAATGAGCAGTTCTTC
CASSETPRTGPYNEQFF
>TRBD1|TRBV6-5|TRBJ2-7|.
TGTGCCAGCAGTTACTCGGCCCGGGACAGCTCCTACGAGCAGTACTTC
CASSYSARDSSYEQYF
>TRBD1|TRBV6-5|TRBJ1-5|.
TGTGCCAGCAGCCCATACAGGGGGAACCAGCCCCAGCATTTT
CASSPYRGNQPQHF
>.|TRBV10-3|TRBJ2-1|.
TGTGCCATCAAAACCGGCGACGGGGATGAGCAGTTCTTC
CAIKTGDGDEQFF
>.|TRBV5-1|TRBJ1-6|.
TGCGCCAGCAGCTTGGACTATCGTGGTTCACCCCTCCACTTT
CASSLDYRGSPLHF
>.|TRBV19|TRBJ1-1|.
TGTGCCAGTAGTCCCGGGACATTTAACACTGAAGCTTTCTTT
CASSPGTFNTEAFF
>TRBD1|TRBV28|TRBJ1-1|.
TGTGCCAGCAGTTTAGGAACGGGGACAGGGCAGGAGGACACTGAAGCTTTCTTT
CASSLGTGTGQEDTEAFF
>TRBD2|TRBV30|TRBJ2-1|once
TGTGCCTGGACTAGCGGGGGGCCCAATGAGCAGTTCTTC
CAWTSGGPNEQFF
>TRBD1|TRBV28|TRBJ2-1|medium-sized
TGTGCCAGCAGTTTGAGCCGGGACAGGTGGGACAATGAGCAGTTCTTC
CASSLSRDRWDNEQFF
>.|TRBV18|TRBJ1-1|few
TGTGCCAGCTCCCCGACAGGGAACACTGAAGCTTTCTTT
CASSPTGNTEAFF
>TRBD1|TRBV27|TRBJ2-7|.
TGTGCCAGCAGTCAAGGGGGACAGGGCGTTCACGAGCAGTACTTC
CASSQGGQGVHEQYF
>.|TRBV15|TRBJ2-2|once
TGTGCCACCAGCAGGAGGTATACCGGGGAGCTGTTTTTT
CATSRRYTGELFF
>.|TRBV5-1|TRBJ2-3|.
TGCGCCAGCAGCTTTGCCGGGAGCGCTGTGGAGGGTACGCAGTATTTT
CASSFAGSAVEGTQYF
>.|TRBV7-4|TRBJ2-3|few
TGTGCCAGCAGCTCCCGGGACAGGGGTGTTAGTCTAGCGGGAGAAAGAGATACGCAGTATTTT
CASSSRDRGVSLAGERDTQYF
>.|TRBV12-5|TRBJ2-1|.
TGTGCTAGTGGTTCCCCCTCGGTCTACAATGAGCAGTTCTTC
CASGSPSVYNEQFF
>.|TRBV3-1/TRBV3-2|TRBJ2-5|once
TGTGCCAGCAGCCGCCCGACAGTTTCCCAAGAGACCCAGTACTTC
CASSRPTVSQETQYF